The 8 T cell receptor beta chains in this list originate from one sample, sequenced in a study of chemoradiotherapy in HPV16-positive cancers. The repertoire was sequenced with immunoSEQ multiplex PCR; TCRdb's copy has only in-frame clones and lacks some. The sample lists approximately 14,000 clones, just under 70% occurring once. Sampling was conducted from a patient who underwent chemoradiotherapy. The receptors here all came from a human donor with HPV-associated anogenital cancer.

V usage is TRBV27 and J usage is TRBJ2-1; 8 nucleotides match TRBD2. The CDR3 totals 12 residues. The junction had 7 bases not matched to a gene; V was cut back by 3 bases and J by 15 bases. Germline CDR1 is MNHEY and CDR2 is SMNVEV (reference sequence). DNA for the CDR3: TGTGCCAGCAGTTTTACGGGGGGGCCGAGGTTCTTC. It translates to CASSFTGGPRFF.

V usage is TRBV28 and J usage is TRBJ1-1; D not certain. The CDR3 extends over 14 amino acids. V shed 6 bases and J shed 1 base, with 12 bases lying between them. Germline V lookup: CDR1 MDHEN, CDR2 SYDVKM. CDR3 bases: TGTGCCAGCAGCATCCTGCGAGGGAACACTGAAGCTTTCTTT. Protein: CASSILRGNTEAFF.

This chain links TRBV28 with TRBJ1-4; D is ambiguous. The V end was cut by 5 bases, the J end by 0 bases, with 10 bases between. This CDR3 comprises 15 residues. CDR1 is MDHEN and CDR2 is SYDVKM in the germline V gene. CDR3 DNA sequence: TGTGCCAGCAGTAAAAGACTGGCAACTAATGAAAAACTGTTTTTT. It translates to CASSKRLATNEKLFF.

In DNA form, the CDR3 reads TGTGCCAGCAGCTTTTCACAGTTCGAGCAGTACTTC. Encoded protein: CASSFSQFEQYF. V is TRBV7-8 and J is TRBJ2-7; no clear D gene. The CDR3 extends over 12 amino acids. Germline-derived CDR1 and CDR2 are SGHVS and FQNEAQ. V was shortened by 3 bases and J by 6 bases, with 9 bases between the two germline ends.

This clone was detected only a few times. The chain combines TRBV5-5 with TRBJ1-2; 11 bases line up with TRBD1. Per the germline V gene, CDR1 is SGHKS and CDR2 is YYEKEE (reference sequence). The V gene end was trimmed by 0 bases and the J gene end by 8 bases; junction bases not matched to a gene: 3. This CDR3 region has 14 residues. The chain's CDR3 is CASSLAGDRGGYTF. The CDR3 DNA is TGTGCCAGCAGCTTGGCCGGGGACAGGGGGGGCTACACCTTC.

The chain couples TRBV12-5 to TRBJ2-1; possible D gene TRBD2, 6 bases. CDR3 length equals 13 residues. The V end lost 6 bases, the J end lost 3 bases, and 9 bases lay between the germline ends. CDR1 and CDR2 from the germline V gene are LGHNT and FRNRAP. The chain's CDR3 is CASGAGSYNEQFF. As DNA, the CDR3 is TGTGCTAGTGGCGCGGGAAGCTACAATGAGCAGTTCTTC.

The rearrangement joins TRBV15 to TRBJ2-5, with 10 nucleotides matching TRBD1. Germline assignment: CDR1 LNHNV and CDR2 YYDKDF (reference sequence). With 4 bases clipped from V and 1 base from J, the junction kept 6 bases outside the gene matches. CDR3 length: 16 amino acids. The CDR3 region is CATSIWTGGIQETQYF. As DNA, the CDR3 is TGTGCCACCAGCATCTGGACAGGGGGAATCCAAGAGACCCAGTACTTC.

The rearrangement links TRBV5-1 to TRBJ2-7; tentative D call: TRBD2 (5 bases). Germline V CDR1 and CDR2: SGHRS, YFSETQ. V lost 4 bases, J lost 3 bases, and 20 bases lay in between. The CDR3 totals 16 residues. The DNA of the CDR3 is TGCGCCAGCAGCCCCATAGGGTCAGCCGGAGGCTACGAGCAGTACTTC. This sequence encodes CASSPIGSAGGYEQYF.